The clone carrying this T cell receptor (beta chain) has just a few counts. The sample comes from a study of blood T cells in healthy people across ages. PCR was performed a second time for roughly 7 to 11 cycles using a sample-barcoded 5' primer and a J-beta primer mix. TCRdb passed the 5' RACE reads through MiXCR, listing each CDR3 protein once. In the table there are over 950,000 distinct CDR3 sequences, around two fifths of which are singletons. V was pared by 3 bases and J by 8 bases, with 11 bases between. CDR1 is SGHRS and CDR2 is YFSETQ in the germline V gene. The CDR3 consists of 12 residues.

The source material was blood. This TCR came from a man younger than 35 in good health. The V call is TRBV5-1, the J call TRBJ1-1; D remains ambiguous. The CDR3 bases are TGCGCCAGCAGCTCTTCTGAATCCGAAGCTTTCTTT. It is translated as CASSSSESEAFF. The whole variable domain, remainder taken from reference TRBV5-1 and TRBJ1-1, is KAGVTQTPRYLIKTRGQQVTLSCSPISGHRSVSWYQQTPGQGLQFLFEYFSETQRNKGNFPGRFSGRQFSNSRSEMNVSTLELGDSALYLCASSSSESEAFFGQGTRLTVV.